The next 24 T cell receptor beta chains were all read from a single sample in a study of regulatory T cells in long-lasting Graves disease. The authors built TCR beta libraries using iRepertoire HTBI primers and Arm-PCR of CDR3 regions. A single record per CDR3 protein comes from TCRdb applying MiXCR to the multiplex PCR reads. The table has approximately 540,000 distinct CDR3 sequences, 12% seen once; the top ten hold 7.5% to 9%. Regarding time point: newly diagnosed GD, antithyroid drugs for less than 3 months. RNA from PBMCs was the source of the TCR library. These data were likewise used in another study, on T cells in Graves' hyperthyroidism and ophthalmopathy.

The specimen was peripheral blood mononuclear cells (PBMCs), collected at new diagnosis, from a patient treated with antithyroid drugs. These receptors were obtained from a woman between 25 and 40 years old with Graves disease.

This clonotype appeared many times. The rearrangement joins TRBV7-8 to TRBJ2-7, with D tentatively TRBD2 (5 bases). The germline V gene encodes CDR1 SGHVS and CDR2 FQNEAQ. The CDR3 sequence is 16 residues long. Trimming shortened V by 1 base and J by 0 bases, and 13 bases separated the two germline ends. CDR3 region: CASSLGRLRNSYEQYF. The CDR3 coding sequence is TGTGCCAGCAGCTTAGGTCGACTACGGAACTCCTACGAGCAGTACTTC.

This clonotype appeared many times. The chain joins TRBV19 to TRBJ2-1, with D uncertain. V was trimmed by 1 base and J by 6 bases, leaving 4 bases between them. The CDR3 loop spans 12 amino acids. The germline CDR1 and CDR2 sequences are LNHDA and SQIVND (reference sequence). The CDR3, as DNA: TGTGCCAGTAGTATAGGGTTCAATGAGCAGTTCTTC. This sequence encodes CASSIGFNEQFF.

This clonotype was recorded a few times. The chain employs TRBV9 and TRBJ2-1, with 15 positions matching TRBD2. The CDR3 totals 13 residues. J lost 13 bases, V lost 7 bases, and 6 bases had no gene match. The germline gives CDR1 SGDLS, CDR2 YYNGEE. CDR3 sequence reads: CASGGLAGGPQFF. The CDR3 coding sequence is TGTGCCAGCGGCGGACTAGCGGGAGGGCCTCAGTTCTTC.

This clonotype was detected ten times or more. The V gene is TRBV12-3 or TRBV12-4, the J gene TRBJ1-1; a weak D match, TRBD1 (6 bases). The length of the CDR3 is 13 residues. V dropped 7 bases and J dropped 2 bases, with 11 bases sitting between them. This CDR3 is CASTRTANTEAFF. As DNA, the CDR3 is TGTGCCAGCACTCGGACAGCAAACACTGAAGCTTTCTTT.

This clonotype has only a few counts. The chain joins TRBV25-1 to TRBJ2-7; D unclear. V shed 4 bases and J shed 5 bases, with 15 bases lying between them. There are 14 residues in the CDR3. The germline gives CDR1 MGHDK, CDR2 SYGVNS. Here the CDR3 reads CASSGWRPSHEQYF. The CDR3 coding sequence is TGTGCCAGCAGTGGTTGGCGGCCAAGCCACGAGCAGTACTTC.

V usage is TRBV3-1 and J usage is TRBJ1-1; TRBD1 matches at 7 bases. Trimming took 4 bases from V and 4 from J; bases not matched to a gene: 18. Germline V gives CDR1 LGHDT, CDR2 YNNKEL (reference sequence). This CDR3 region has 18 residues. DNA for the CDR3: TGTGCCAGCAGCCGACGGGGGACAGCCAGGGGATGGGGCACTGAAGCTTTCTTT. It yields the protein CASSRRGTARGWGTEAFF.

The rearrangement links TRBV6-2 or TRBV6-3 to TRBJ1-1; the D gene is possibly TRBD1 (6 bases). Germline V gene lookup returns CDR1 MNHEY and CDR2 SVGEGT. This CDR3 comprises 14 residues. The V and J ends lost 5 bases and 10 bases respectively, with 20 bases between them. The CDR3 here is CASSEDLQGPRAFF. CDR3 nucleotides: TGTGCCAGCAGTGAGGACCTACAGGGTCCAAGAGCTTTCTTT.

This clonotype occurred once. V usage is TRBV11-3 and J usage is TRBJ1-4; the D is unclear. Trimming removed 6 bases from V and 6 bases from J, with 14 bases in between. Germline V gives CDR1 SGHNT, CDR2 YENEEA. This CDR3 has 14 amino acids. The CDR3 reads CASSFAGEDEKLFF. The CDR3 DNA follows: TGTGCCAGCAGTTTCGCTGGGGAGGATGAAAAACTGTTTTTT.

In this sample, this clonotype turned up many times. The rearrangement joins TRBV20-1 to TRBJ1-2; no firm D call. CDR1 is DFQATT and CDR2 is SNEGSKA in the germline V gene (reference sequence). The V gene lost 1 base and the J gene lost 4 bases, with 13 bases spanning the gap. The CDR3 runs to 14 residues. CDR3 loop: CSARGPGESYGYTF. The DNA for the CDR3 is TGCAGTGCTAGAGGCCCCGGGGAGAGCTATGGCTACACCTTC.

The CDR3 reads CASSLRMRSSGNTIYF. The CDR3 DNA follows: TGTGCCAGCAGTTTACGTATGAGGTCTTCTGGAAACACCATATATTTT. The gene calls are TRBV28 and TRBJ1-3; D remains unclear. Germline CDR1 reads MDHEN; CDR2 reads SYDVKM. CDR3 size: 16 residues. Trimming pared 2 bases from V and 1 base from J, leaving 12 bases between.

This clonotype has at least ten counts. This rearrangement joins TRBV11-3 to TRBJ2-2; D may match TRBD1 or TRBD2 (5 bases each). The CDR3 sequence is 16 residues long. CDR1 is SGHNT, CDR2 YENEEA, per germline. Trimming removed 6 bases at V and 1 base at J, with 15 bases between. CDR3 protein: CASRVRGALNTGELFF. The CDR3 bases are TGTGCCAGCAGGGTGCGAGGGGCACTGAACACCGGGGAGCTGTTTTTT.

The table lists this clonotype with many counts. The V and J genes are TRBV28 and TRBJ2-7, with TRBD1 as a possible D gene (6 bases). V was shortened by 4 bases and J by 5 bases, with 12 bases between the two germline ends. This CDR3 spans 13 amino acids. Germline V gene sequence: CDR1 MDHEN, CDR2 SYDVKM. CDR3 loop: CASSWVAGDEQYF. The CDR3, as DNA: TGTGCCAGCAGTTGGGTAGCAGGGGACGAGCAGTACTTC. The full variable domain, in which reference TRBV28 and TRBJ2-7 provide the parts outside the CDR3, is DVKVTQSSRYLVKRTGEKVFLECVQDMDHENMFWYRQDPGLGLRLIYFSYDVKMKEKGDIPEGYSVSREKKERFSLILESASTNQTSMYLCASSWVAGDEQYFGPGTRLTVT.

This clonotype was counted a few times. A junction boundary mismatches the germline segment, possibly from a read error. J is TRBJ2-3 and V is TRBV28, with TRBD2 identical over 8 bases. The CDR3 sequence is 17 residues long. Germline CDR1 is MDHEN and CDR2 is SYDVKM. CDR3 loop: CTSSLRREVESTDTQYF. CDR3 coding DNA: TGTACCAGCAGTTTACGGCGGGAGGTCGAAAGCACAGATACGCAGTATTTT.

The chain couples TRBV5-4 to TRBJ1-6; no clear D. Between the trimmed V and J ends, which lost 5 bases and 10 bases, there was a span of 13 bases. The CDR3 extends over 13 amino acids. Germline loops: CDR1 SGHNT, CDR2 YYREEE (reference sequence). CDR3 bases: TGTGCCAGCAGGGACGGCCAGCGGTCACCCCTCCACTTT. It encodes CASRDGQRSPLHF.

Many counts were recorded for this clonotype. The genes are TRBV12-3 or TRBV12-4 and TRBJ2-2, with a weak D call TRBD1 (9 bases). The V gene lost 9 bases and the J gene lost 7 bases, with 24 bases spanning the gap. CDR3 length: 16 residues. In nucleotides, the CDR3 is TGTGCCAGTTCGGACAGGGGAGGACTAGCCGGCGGGGAGCTGTTTTTT. It encodes CASSDRGGLAGGELFF.

This clonotype occurred many times. The J gene is TRBJ1-4, the V gene TRBV29-1; a weak D match, TRBD1 (5 bases). CDR3 size: 16 residues. Germline V gives CDR1 SQVTM, CDR2 ANQGSEA. Trimming stripped 0 bases from V and 10 bases from J, with 21 bases between. Here the CDR3 DNA reads TGCAGCGTTGAAGAGGGGGGAGGGAGGGGCGAGGGAAAACTGTTTTTT. As protein: CSVEEGGGRGEGKLFF.

This clonotype has at least ten counts. V is TRBV12-3 or TRBV12-4 and J is TRBJ2-1, with D unresolved. This CDR3 spans 14 amino acids. V gave up 10 bases and J gave up 6 bases, with 19 bases separating them. CDR3 sequence (DNA): TGTGCCACCCATTTACCACGGACCGTCAATGAGCAGTTCTTC. Translating it yields CATHLPRTVNEQFF.

The gene calls are TRBV20-1 and TRBJ1-2; D gene unclear. The CDR3 has 15 amino acids. The V gene lost 7 bases and the J gene lost 0 bases, with 18 bases spanning the gap. Germline values: CDR1 DFQATT, CDR2 SNEGSKA (reference sequence). CDR3 nucleotides: TGCAGTGGCTTCGTTCCGGGCAGGACTAACTATGGCTACACCTTC. Amino acid sequence: CSGFVPGRTNYGYTF.

This clonotype was picked up many times. The chain couples TRBV28 to TRBJ2-3; 10 bases align to TRBD1. The CDR3 is 14 amino acids. Trimming removed 7 bases from V and 4 bases from J; junction bases left unmatched: 5. In germline, CDR1 is MDHEN, CDR2 SYDVKM. CDR3 protein: CASKPGQGSDTQYF. For the CDR3, the DNA is TGTGCCAGCAAACCGGGACAGGGGTCAGATACGCAGTATTTT.

This clonotype was detected a few times. The J gene is TRBJ2-5, the V gene TRBV5-1; TRBD1 matches at 10 bases. V shed 4 bases and J 3 bases; nucleotides not matched to a gene: 6. The CDR3 loop spans 15 amino acids. Germline assignment: CDR1 SGHRS and CDR2 YFSETQ. CDR3 nucleotide sequence: TGCGCCAGCAGCGCACGGACAGGGGGAGAAGAGACCCAGTACTTC. It codes for CASSARTGGEETQYF.

This clonotype came up many times. V and J are TRBV6-1 and TRBJ1-2; D possibly corresponds to TRBD1 (6 bases). V gave up 6 bases and J gave up 1 base, with 12 bases separating them. Germline lookup yields CDR1 MNHNS and CDR2 SASEGT. The CDR3 consists of 14 residues. CDR3 loop: CASREDSNNYGYTF. Here the CDR3 DNA reads TGTGCCAGCAGGGAGGACAGTAATAACTATGGCTACACCTTC.

Many counts were recorded for this clonotype. The rearrangement uses TRBV6-2 or TRBV6-3 and TRBJ1-3; D remains ambiguous. Between the trimmed V and J ends, which lost 0 bases and 0 bases, there was a span of 9 bases. The germline V gene has CDR1 MNHEY and CDR2 SVGEGT. The CDR3 is 16 residues long. DNA for the CDR3: TGTGCCAGCAGTTACTCAATGGCAGGCTCTGGAAACACCATATATTTT. Residues: CASSYSMAGSGNTIYF.

In this sample, this clonotype turned up many times. CDR3 DNA sequence: TGTGCCACCAGTGATGTTGATGGAGGCCCCAATCAGCCCCAGCATTTT. Protein: CATSDVDGGPNQPQHF. The J gene is TRBJ1-5, the V gene TRBV24-1; D remains ambiguous. This CDR3 spans 16 amino acids. CDR1 is KGHDR, CDR2 SFDVKD, per germline. The ends were cut back, 3 bases at V and 3 bases at J, with 14 bases in the middle.

The sample holds many counts of this clonotype. This chain connects TRBV13 to TRBJ1-1, with D perhaps TRBD1 (6 bases). Trimming took off 0 bases at V and 5 bases at J, with 7 bases between the two ends. Germline V CDR1 and CDR2: PRHDT, FYEKMQ (reference sequence). The CDR3 is 13 residues long. The CDR3 DNA reads TGTGCCAGCAGCTTAGGACAGGGTACTGAAGCTTTCTTT. It specifies CASSLGQGTEAFF.